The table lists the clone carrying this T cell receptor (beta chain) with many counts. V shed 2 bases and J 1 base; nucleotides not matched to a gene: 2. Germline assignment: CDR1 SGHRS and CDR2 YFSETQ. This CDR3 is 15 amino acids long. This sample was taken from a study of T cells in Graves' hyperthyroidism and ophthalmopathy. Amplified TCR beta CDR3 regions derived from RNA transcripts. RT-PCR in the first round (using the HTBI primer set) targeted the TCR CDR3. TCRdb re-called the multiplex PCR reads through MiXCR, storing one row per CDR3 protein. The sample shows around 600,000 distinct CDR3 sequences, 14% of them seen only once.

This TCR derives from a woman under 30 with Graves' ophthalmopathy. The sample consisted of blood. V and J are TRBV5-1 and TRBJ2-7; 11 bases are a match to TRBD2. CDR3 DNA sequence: TGCGCCAGCAGCTTACTAGCGGGAGATTCCTACGAGCAGTACTTC. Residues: CASSLLAGDSYEQYF. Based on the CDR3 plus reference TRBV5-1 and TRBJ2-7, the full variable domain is KAGVTQTPRYLIKTRGQQVTLSCSPISGHRSVSWYQQTPGQGLQFLFEYFSETQRNKGNFPGRFSGRQFSNSRSEMNVSTLELGDSALYLCASSLLAGDSYEQYFGPGTRLTVT.